Below, one TCR beta chain is given with its context. The antigen remains undetermined. These data come from a study of T cells after yellow fever vaccination. Turning to the study itself: Those fractions that held only low numbers of cells were prepared using the SMART-Seq v4 Ultra Low Input RNA kit. Broader study findings: Abundant clonotypes (contaminants from the bulk population) could be present in FACS-sorted repertoires. It was a small share of clonotypes that appeared in both CD4 and CD8 compartments.

Trimming left V 2 bases short and J 4 bases short, with 7 bases between. The CDR3 is made up of 13 amino acids. CDR1 SGDLS and CDR2 YYNGEE come from the germline V gene. A 5'RACE template-switching step, the method used to make TCR cDNA, added a universal primer site and UMIs. TCRdb ran MiXCR on the 5' RACE reads and lists one entry per CDR3 protein. The sample has 170,000 or so distinct CDR3 sequences, approximately 9.7% seen once. This chain uses TRBV9 with TRBJ2-1; no clear D. The clonotype was recovered from a man in his late teens or twenties who received the YFV17D yellow fever vaccine. The specimen comprised CD8+ T cells sorted from PBMCs, sampled 45 days after the yellow fever booster vaccination. The CDR3 protein is CASSVPTYNEQFF. In DNA form, the CDR3 reads TGTGCCAGCAGCGTCCCAACGTACAATGAGCAGTTCTTC.